Following are 8 T cell receptor beta chains from one sample sequenced in a study of shared clonotypes between healthy human individuals. The method was immunoSEQ multiplex PCR; TCRdb's version includes in-frame clones alone and lacks a portion of them. Of some 2.4 million clones in the sample, 93% were seen once. The sequencing input was naive CD4+ T cells from PBMCs. Subset: CD45RA+ positively selected. The receptor set was obtained from a man aged 18 to 29 in good health. Some clones in this sample may be carry-over from other donors' samples.

This clone was detected once. V is TRBV19 and J is TRBJ2-1; 8 bases are shared with TRBD2. The CDR3 loop spans 18 amino acids. Trimming took 7 bases from V and 0 from J; bases not matched to a gene: 14. CDR1 LNHDA and CDR2 SQIVND come from the germline V gene (reference sequence). The CDR3 region has the DNA TGTGCCAGTATACGGGAGGGCCACACTAGGAGCTCCTACAATGAGCAGTTCTTC. This sequence encodes CASIREGHTRSSYNEQFF. Complete variable domain (other parts from reference TRBV19 and TRBJ2-1): DGGITQSPKYLFRKEGQNVTLSCEQNLNHDAMYWYRQDPGQGLRLIYYSQIVNDFQKGDIAEGYSVSREKKESFPLTVTSAQKNPTAFYLCASIREGHTRSSYNEQFFGPGTRLTVL.

The V and J genes are TRBV4-3 and TRBJ1-2; D not certain. Per germline, CDR1 LGHNA and CDR2 YSLEER. The CDR3 is made up of 13 amino acids. Trimming cost V 0 bases and J 11 bases, with 13 bases left between them. The CDR3 is CASSQDLARGYTF. The CDR3 DNA is TGCGCCAGCAGCCAAGATTTGGCGAGAGGATACACCTTC.

Notes on this clone: Other DNA sequences of this sample code for an identical CDR3. V gene TRBV5-1 combines with J gene TRBJ2-5; 10 bases agree with TRBD1. After removal of 4 bases from V and 5 bases from J, the junction contained 5 bases not matched to a gene. Germline CDR1 SGHRS, CDR2 YFSETQ. The CDR3 totals 14 residues. In nucleotides, the CDR3 is TGCGCCAGCAGCGGGTCGGGACAGGGGGAGACCCAGTACTTC. This codes for CASSGSGQGETQYF. Full variable domain (rest looked up from reference TRBV5-1 and TRBJ2-5): KAGVTQTPRYLIKTRGQQVTLSCSPISGHRSVSWYQQTPGQGLQFLFEYFSETQRNKGNFPGRFSGRQFSNSRSEMNVSTLELGDSALYLCASSGSGQGETQYFGPGTRLLVL.

This chain links TRBV5-1 with TRBJ1-4; 7 bases align to TRBD1. V shed 4 bases, J shed 4 bases, and the junction held 4 bases outside the gene matches. The germline CDR1 and CDR2 sequences are SGHRS and YFSETQ. The CDR3 has 14 amino acids. CDR3 coding DNA: TGCGCCAGCAGCCGAGACAGGGATAATGAAAAACTGTTTTTT. Amino acid sequence: CASSRDRDNEKLFF.

The chain has TRBV2 and TRBJ1-1, with TRBD1 as a possible D gene (6 bases). Deletions cut 3 bases from V and 7 bases from J, with 18 bases between. CDR1 is SNHLY and CDR2 is FYNNEI in the germline V gene. CDR3 length equals 15 residues. CDR3 in amino acids: CASSDGGPGVVEAFF. The CDR3 nucleotides read TGTGCCAGCAGTGACGGGGGCCCTGGAGTGGTTGAAGCTTTCTTT.

The chain couples TRBV7-3 to TRBJ1-2; the match to TRBD1 covers 10 bases. Germline V lookup: CDR1 SGHTA, CDR2 FQGTGA. This CDR3 spans 16 amino acids. V was clipped by 5 bases and J by 5 bases; unmatched bases: 11. This chain's CDR3 is CASSPTGTGESYGYTF. CDR3 in DNA: TGTGCCAGCAGCCCAACCGGGACAGGGGAAAGTTATGGCTACACCTTC.

This clone was detected once. This rearrangement joins TRBV6-1 to TRBJ2-5; D gene uncertain. Germline V gene data show CDR1 as MNHNS and CDR2 as SASEGT. The CDR3 has 15 amino acids. Trimming pared 4 bases from V and 5 bases from J, leaving 17 bases between. The CDR3 spells CASSAKRMAVETQYF. As DNA, the CDR3 is TGTGCCAGCAGTGCGAAACGAATGGCGGTCGAGACCCAGTACTTC.

This rearrangement joins TRBV5-1 to TRBJ1-2, with 7 nucleotides matching TRBD1. The CDR3 has 15 residues. Looked up from germline, CDR1 is SGHRS and CDR2 is YFSETQ. The V gene end was trimmed by 0 bases and the J gene end by 8 bases; junction bases not matched to a gene: 10. As DNA, the CDR3 is TGCGCCAGCAGCTTGGGAGGGACAGTTTCGGAGGGCTACACCTTC. It specifies CASSLGGTVSEGYTF.